This T cell receptor (beta chain) comes out of a study of vaccination and CD4 T cells after COVID-19. The Oncomine TCR Beta short-read assay was applied to DNA of cultured CD4+ T cells. A single record per CDR3 protein comes from TCRdb applying MiXCR to the PCR reads. Here the sample spans 2,500 to 3,000 distinct CDR3 sequences, 27% being singletons. Germline CDR1 DFQATT, CDR2 SNEGSKA (reference sequence). The CDR3 contains 17 residues. The V segment lost 4 bases and the J segment 0 bases; nucleotides outside the gene matches: 12. Concerning this clonotype: Antigen: not known.

Treatment here: approximately 10-day PBMC culture with coronavirus spike peptide pools or control peptides (ViraFEST assay). Those CD4+ T cells from the unexposed donor predate the COVID-19 pandemic (2011-2018). The chain joins TRBV20-1 to TRBJ1-1; 9 bases match TRBD1. This clonotype originated in a human donor in good health. Material: CD4+ T cells from blood, cultured in vitro. CDR3 region: CSAKPGQGGSMNTEAFF. The CDR3 DNA follows: TGCAGTGCTAAGCCGGGACAGGGTGGGAGCATGAACACTGAAGCTTTCTTT.